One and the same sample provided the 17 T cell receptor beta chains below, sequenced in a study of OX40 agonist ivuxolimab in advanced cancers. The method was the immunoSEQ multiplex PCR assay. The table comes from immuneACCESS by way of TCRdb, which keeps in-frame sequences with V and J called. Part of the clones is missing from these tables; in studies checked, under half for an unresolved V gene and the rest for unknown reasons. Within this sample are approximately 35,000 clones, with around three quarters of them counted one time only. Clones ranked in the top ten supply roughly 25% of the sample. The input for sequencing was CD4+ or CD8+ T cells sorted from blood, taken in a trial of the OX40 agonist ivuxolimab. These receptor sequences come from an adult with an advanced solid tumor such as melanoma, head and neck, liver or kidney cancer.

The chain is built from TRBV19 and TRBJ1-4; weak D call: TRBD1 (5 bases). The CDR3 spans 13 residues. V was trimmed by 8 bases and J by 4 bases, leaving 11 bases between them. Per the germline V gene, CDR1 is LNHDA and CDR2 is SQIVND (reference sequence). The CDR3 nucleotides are TGTGCCAGTGGTAGGGGAATTAATGAAAAACTGTTTTTT. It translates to CASGRGINEKLFF. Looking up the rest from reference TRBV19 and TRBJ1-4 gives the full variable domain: DGGITQSPKYLFRKEGQNVTLSCEQNLNHDAMYWYRQDPGQGLRLIYYSQIVNDFQKGDIAEGYSVSREKKESFPLTVTSAQKNPTAFYLCASGRGINEKLFFGSGTQLSVL.

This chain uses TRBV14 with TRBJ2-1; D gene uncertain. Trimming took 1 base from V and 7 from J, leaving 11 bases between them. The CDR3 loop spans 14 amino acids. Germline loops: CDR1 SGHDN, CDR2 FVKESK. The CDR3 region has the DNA TGTGCCAGCAGCCAAGGGTGGGGTTATAATGAGCAGTTCTTC. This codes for CASSQGWGYNEQFF. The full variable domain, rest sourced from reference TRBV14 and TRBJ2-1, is EAGVTQFPSHSVIEKGQTVTLRCDPISGHDNLYWYRRVMGKEIKFLLHFVKESKQDESGMPNNRFLAERTGGTYSTLKVQPAELEDSGVYFCASSQGWGYNEQFFGPGTRLTVL.

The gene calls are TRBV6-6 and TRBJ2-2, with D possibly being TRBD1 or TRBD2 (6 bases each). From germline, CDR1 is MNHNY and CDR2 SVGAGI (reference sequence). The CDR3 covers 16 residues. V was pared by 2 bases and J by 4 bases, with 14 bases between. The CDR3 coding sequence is TGTGCCAGCAGTTACGGAGGGGGGCCGGGCACCGGGGAGCTGTTTTTT. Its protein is CASSYGGGPGTGELFF.

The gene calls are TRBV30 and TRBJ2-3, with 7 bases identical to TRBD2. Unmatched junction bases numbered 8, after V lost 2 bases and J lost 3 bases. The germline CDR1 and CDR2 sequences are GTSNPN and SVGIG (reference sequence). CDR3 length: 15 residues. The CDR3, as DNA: TGTGCCTGGAGTTTTTACATGGGAGGGACAGATACGCAGTATTTT. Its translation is CAWSFYMGGTDTQYF.

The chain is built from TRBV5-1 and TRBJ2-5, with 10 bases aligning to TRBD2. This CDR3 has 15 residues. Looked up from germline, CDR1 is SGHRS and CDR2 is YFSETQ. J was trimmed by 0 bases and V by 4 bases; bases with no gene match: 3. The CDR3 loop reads CASSGSGRDQETQYF. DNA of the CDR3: TGCGCCAGCAGCGGGAGCGGGAGGGACCAAGAGACCCAGTACTTC. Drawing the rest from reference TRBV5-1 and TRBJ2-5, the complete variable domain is KAGVTQTPRYLIKTRGQQVTLSCSPISGHRSVSWYQQTPGQGLQFLFEYFSETQRNKGNFPGRFSGRQFSNSRSEMNVSTLELGDSALYLCASSGSGRDQETQYFGPGTRLLVL.

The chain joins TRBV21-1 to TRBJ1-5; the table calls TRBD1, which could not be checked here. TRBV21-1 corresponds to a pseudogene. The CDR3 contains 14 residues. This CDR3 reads CASSKGKGKQPQHF. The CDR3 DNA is TGTGCCAGCAGCAAAGGTAAGGGGAAACAGCCCCAGCATTTT.

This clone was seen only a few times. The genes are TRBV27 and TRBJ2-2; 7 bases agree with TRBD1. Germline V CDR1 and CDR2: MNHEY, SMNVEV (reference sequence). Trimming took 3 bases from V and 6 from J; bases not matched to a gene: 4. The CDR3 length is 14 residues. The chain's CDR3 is CASSFNRGAGELFF. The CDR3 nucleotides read TGTGCCAGCAGTTTTAACAGGGGCGCCGGGGAGCTGTTTTTT.

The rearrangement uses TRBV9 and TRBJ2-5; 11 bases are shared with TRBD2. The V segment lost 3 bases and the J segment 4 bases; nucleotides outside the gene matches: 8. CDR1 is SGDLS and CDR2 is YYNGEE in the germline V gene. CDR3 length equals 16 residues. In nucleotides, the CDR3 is TGTGCCAGCAGCGGGGTAGCGGGGGGGCCCTCAGAGACCCAGTACTTC. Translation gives CASSGVAGGPSETQYF.

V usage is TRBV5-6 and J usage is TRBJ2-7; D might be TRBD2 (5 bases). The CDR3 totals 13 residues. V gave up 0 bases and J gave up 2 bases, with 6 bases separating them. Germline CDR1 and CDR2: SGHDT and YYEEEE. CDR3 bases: TGTGCCAGCAGCTTGGCGGGGACCTACGAGCAGTACGTC. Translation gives CASSLAGTYEQYV.

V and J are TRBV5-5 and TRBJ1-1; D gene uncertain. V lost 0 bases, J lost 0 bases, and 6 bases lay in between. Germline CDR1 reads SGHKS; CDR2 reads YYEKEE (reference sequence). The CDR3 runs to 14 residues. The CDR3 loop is CASSLDRLNTEAFF. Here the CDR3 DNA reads TGTGCCAGCAGCTTGGACAGATTGAACACTGAAGCTTTCTTT.

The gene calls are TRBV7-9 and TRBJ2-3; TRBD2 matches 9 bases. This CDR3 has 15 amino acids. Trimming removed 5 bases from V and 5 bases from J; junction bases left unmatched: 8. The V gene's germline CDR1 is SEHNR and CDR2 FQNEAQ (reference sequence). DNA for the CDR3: TGTGCCAGCAGCCAACAGCGGGGGGCGGGAGATACGCAGTATTTT. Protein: CASSQQRGAGDTQYF.

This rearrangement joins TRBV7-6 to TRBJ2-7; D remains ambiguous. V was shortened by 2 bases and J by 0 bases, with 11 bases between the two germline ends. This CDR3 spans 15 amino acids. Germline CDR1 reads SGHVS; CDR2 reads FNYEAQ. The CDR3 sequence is CASSLNPDLSYEQYF. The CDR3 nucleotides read TGTGCCAGCAGCTTAAACCCGGATCTCTCCTACGAGCAGTACTTC.

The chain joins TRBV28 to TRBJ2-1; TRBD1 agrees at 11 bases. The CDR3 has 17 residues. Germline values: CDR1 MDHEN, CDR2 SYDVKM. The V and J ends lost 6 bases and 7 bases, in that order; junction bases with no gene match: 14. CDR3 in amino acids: CASRTAGQGALLNEQFF. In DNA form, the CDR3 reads TGTGCCAGCAGGACCGCCGGACAGGGGGCGCTTTTAAATGAGCAGTTCTTC.

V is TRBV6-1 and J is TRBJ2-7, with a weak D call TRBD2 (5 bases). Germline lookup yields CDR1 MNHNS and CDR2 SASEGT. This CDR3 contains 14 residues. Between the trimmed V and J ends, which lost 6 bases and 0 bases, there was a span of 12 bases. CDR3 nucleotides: TGTGCCAGCAGCCCGGACGGGATCTCCTACGAGCAGTACTTC. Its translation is CASSPDGISYEQYF.

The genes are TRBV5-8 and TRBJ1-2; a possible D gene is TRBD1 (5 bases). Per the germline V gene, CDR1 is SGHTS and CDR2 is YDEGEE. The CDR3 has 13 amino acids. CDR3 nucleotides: TGTGTATACGGCGGGGCCAGCAACTATGGCTACACCTTC. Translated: CVYGGASNYGYTF.

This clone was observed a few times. The CDR3 loop reads CASSPSGNTEAFF. The CDR3 region has the DNA TGCGCCAGCAGTCCCTCGGGGAACACTGAAGCTTTCTTT. The gene calls are TRBV10-1 and TRBJ1-1; D unresolved. The CDR3 totals 13 residues. From germline, CDR1 is WNHNN and CDR2 SYGVQD (reference sequence). V lost 5 bases to trimming and J lost 1 base, with 8 bases between them.

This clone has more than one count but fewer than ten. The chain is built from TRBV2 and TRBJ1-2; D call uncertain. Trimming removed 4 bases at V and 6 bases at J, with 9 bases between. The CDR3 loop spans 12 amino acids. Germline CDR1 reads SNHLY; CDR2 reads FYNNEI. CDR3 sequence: CASSVGYDGYTF. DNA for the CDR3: TGTGCCAGCAGTGTAGGGTATGATGGCTACACCTTC.